The 23 T cell receptor beta chains given below trace back to one sample, sequenced in a study of blood T cell repertoires in COVID-19. Generated by immunoSEQ multiplex PCR, the TCRdb table keeps only in-frame clones and is missing some. This repertoire shows about 200,000 clones, more than 75% found once; its top ten account for approximately 4%. Source material: peripheral blood. These receptors originate from a human donor in a cohort sampled during active COVID-19.

V and J are TRBV10-2 and TRBJ2-2, with 9 bases lining up with TRBD2. The CDR3 length is 14 residues. CDR1 is WSHSY, CDR2 SAAADI, per germline. V shed 4 bases, J shed 3 bases, and the junction held 0 bases outside the gene matches. The CDR3 coding sequence is TGCGCCAGCAGTGTAGCGGGGGACACCGGGGAGCTGTTTTTT. It specifies CASSVAGDTGELFF.

V and J are TRBV5-4 and TRBJ2-5; 10 bases align to TRBD1. Germline V gene data show CDR1 as SGHNT and CDR2 as YYREEE (reference sequence). J was trimmed by 5 bases and V by 3 bases; bases with no gene match: 7. This CDR3 has 15 residues. DNA of the CDR3: TGTGCCAGCAGCTCCGGGACAGGGGCTTGGGAGACCCAGTACTTC. This sequence encodes CASSSGTGAWETQYF. Drawing the rest from reference TRBV5-4 and TRBJ2-5, the complete variable domain is ETGVTQSPTHLIKTRGQQVTLRCSSQSGHNTVSWYQQALGQGPQFIFQYYREEENGRGNFPPRFSGLQFPNYSSELNVNALELDDSALYLCASSSGTGAWETQYFGPGTRLLVL.

The CDR3 reads CASSPTSRGLDTQYF. CDR3 coding DNA: TGTGCCAGCAGCCCGACATCACGTGGTTTGGATACGCAGTATTTT. V and J are TRBV27 and TRBJ2-3, with D unclear. The germline CDR1 and CDR2 sequences are MNHEY and SMNVEV (reference sequence). The CDR3 extends over 15 amino acids. Trimming removed 6 bases at V and 6 bases at J, with 19 bases between.

The V call is TRBV27, the J call TRBJ2-1, with TRBD1 matching 10 bases. This CDR3 region has 15 residues. The germline gives CDR1 MNHEY, CDR2 SMNVEV (reference sequence). The V and J ends lost 3 bases and 5 bases, in that order; junction bases with no gene match: 4. Here the CDR3 reads CASSLGQGPHNEQFF. The DNA for the CDR3 is TGTGCCAGCAGTTTGGGACAGGGGCCCCACAATGAGCAGTTCTTC.

V gene TRBV9 combines with J gene TRBJ2-6; TRBD1 might be the D (6 bases). This CDR3 has 18 residues. Trimming cost V 0 bases and J 0 bases, with 13 bases left between them. From germline, CDR1 is SGDLS and CDR2 YYNGEE. Here the CDR3 reads CASSVGGLGSSGANVLTF. The CDR3 DNA is TGTGCCAGCAGCGTAGGGGGGCTAGGGAGCTCTGGGGCCAACGTCCTGACTTTC.

The V gene is TRBV5-5, the J gene TRBJ1-6; D is uncertain. The CDR3 is made up of 16 amino acids. V was trimmed by 4 bases and J by 0 bases, leaving 11 bases between them. The germline V gene encodes CDR1 SGHKS and CDR2 YYEKEE (reference sequence). The chain's CDR3 is CASSPIRSSYNSPLHF. The CDR3 region has the DNA TGTGCCAGCAGCCCGATAAGGAGCTCCTATAATTCACCCCTCCACTTT.

The V call is TRBV30, the J call TRBJ1-5, with D tentatively TRBD1 (5 bases). CDR3 length: 16 amino acids. Germline-derived CDR1 and CDR2 are GTSNPN and SVGIG (reference sequence). Trimming took 0 bases from V and 4 from J, leaving 16 bases between them. CDR3 DNA: TGTGCCTGGAGTGTATTAGGAGGGGCACCGAATCAGCCCCAGCATTTT. This encodes CAWSVLGGAPNQPQHF.

The gene calls are TRBV10-3 and TRBJ1-1; D might be TRBD1 (6 bases). The ends were cut back, 4 bases at V and 0 bases at J, with 12 bases in the middle. This CDR3 has 15 residues. The V gene's germline CDR1 is ENHRY and CDR2 SYGVKD. The CDR3 is CAISGSGTLNTEAFF. As DNA, the CDR3 is TGTGCCATCAGTGGTTCCGGGACATTGAACACTGAAGCTTTCTTT.

This chain links TRBV5-1 with TRBJ2-1; D perhaps matches TRBD1 (8 bases). CDR1 is SGHRS, CDR2 YFSETQ, per germline. The V gene lost 0 bases and the J gene lost 8 bases, with 12 bases spanning the gap. This CDR3 has 14 residues. CDR3 sequence: CASSLVTGGDEQFF. CDR3 sequence (DNA): TGCGCCAGCAGCTTGGTTACAGGGGGGGATGAGCAGTTCTTC.

The chain uses TRBV6-4 and TRBJ2-7; TRBD1 agrees at 10 bases. The V and J ends lost 6 bases and 0 bases, in that order; junction bases with no gene match: 8. The CDR3 sequence is 16 residues long. In germline, CDR1 is MRHNA, CDR2 SNTAGT. The CDR3 reads CASSLQDRGRSYEQYF. The CDR3 DNA reads TGTGCCAGCAGCTTACAAGACAGGGGGCGCTCCTACGAGCAGTACTTC.

The rearrangement uses TRBV7-9 and TRBJ2-3, with 10 bases fitting TRBD1. Per the germline V gene, CDR1 is SEHNR and CDR2 is FQNEAQ (reference sequence). The CDR3 consists of 14 residues. Trimming removed 10 bases from V and 0 bases from J; junction bases left unmatched: 4. The CDR3 protein is CAIDRGLSTDTQYF. The DNA of the CDR3 is TGTGCCATTGACAGGGGGCTGAGCACAGATACGCAGTATTTT.

V is TRBV19 and J is TRBJ1-6, with 7 bases that match TRBD1. Trimming cost V 3 bases and J 10 bases; bases outside gene matches: 6. CDR3 length equals 14 residues. Germline CDR1 reads LNHDA; CDR2 reads SQIVND (reference sequence). CDR3 sequence (DNA): TGTGCCAGTAGTATTCCAGGGGGGCGGTCACCCCTCCACTTT. Its protein product is CASSIPGGRSPLHF. The full variable domain, in which reference TRBV19 and TRBJ1-6 provide the parts outside the CDR3, is DGGITQSPKYLFRKEGQNVTLSCEQNLNHDAMYWYRQDPGQGLRLIYYSQIVNDFQKGDIAEGYSVSREKKESFPLTVTSAQKNPTAFYLCASSIPGGRSPLHFGNGTRLTVT.

The V gene is TRBV2, the J gene TRBJ2-3; 8 bases map to TRBD2. V was pared by 11 bases and J by 4 bases, with 11 bases of the junction left unmatched. CDR3 size: 14 residues. The V gene's germline CDR1 is SNHLY and CDR2 FYNNEI. CDR3 in DNA: TGTGCCGGCGGGACTAGTGGGGGCCCAGATACGCAGTATTTT. It is translated as CAGGTSGGPDTQYF.

The genes are TRBV5-1 and TRBJ1-6, with 9 bases that match TRBD1. The CDR3 runs 17 residues. Germline CDR1 is SGHRS and CDR2 is YFSETQ. Germline trimming cut 5 bases from V and 2 bases from J; bases unmatched to any gene: 8. The DNA of the CDR3 is TGCGCCAGCAGTTCCTCGACAGGGGGAACCTATAATTCACCCCTCCACTTT. Translated: CASSSSTGGTYNSPLHF.

This sequence joins TRBV3-1 (or the pseudogene TRBV3-2) and TRBJ2-5; 10 bases match TRBD2. The CDR3 is 16 residues long. Germline CDR1 LGHDT, CDR2 YNNKEL (reference sequence). V lost 0 bases, J lost 7 bases, and 8 bases stayed unmatched. The chain's CDR3 is CASSQELAGHSGTQYF. The CDR3 DNA sequence: TGTGCCAGCAGCCAAGAACTAGCGGGGCACTCAGGGACCCAGTACTTC.

The V and J genes are TRBV10-1 and TRBJ2-7; a weak D match, TRBD1 (8 bases). The CDR3 contains 14 residues. The V and J ends lost 5 bases and 3 bases respectively, with 14 bases between them. Germline CDR1 is WNHNN and CDR2 is SYGVQD (reference sequence). CDR3 in amino acids: CASSTGGGVYEQYF. As DNA, the CDR3 is TGCGCCAGCAGTACAGGGGGGGGCGTCTACGAGCAGTACTTC.

This clone has a single count. The chain is built from TRBV7-2 and TRBJ2-7; weak D call: TRBD2 (6 bases). V lost 6 bases and J lost 0, with 12 bases in between. Germline V CDR1 and CDR2: SGHTA, FQGNSA. This CDR3 region has 14 residues. The CDR3 region is CASRRRGSSYEQYF. As DNA, the CDR3 is TGTGCCAGCAGAAGGAGGGGCAGCTCCTACGAGCAGTACTTC.

The gene calls are TRBV7-9 and TRBJ1-2; D is unclear. Trimming removed 5 bases at V and 4 bases at J, with 8 bases between. The CDR3 totals 12 residues. Looked up from germline, CDR1 is SEHNR and CDR2 is FQNEAQ (reference sequence). In DNA, the CDR3 is TGTGCCAGCAGCCGGGGAGCCTATGGCTACACCTTC. It is translated as CASSRGAYGYTF.

The chain has TRBV5-1 and TRBJ1-2; maybe TRBD1 (6 bases). Between the trimmed V and J ends, which lost 0 bases and 8 bases, there was a span of 17 bases. Germline V CDR1 and CDR2: SGHRS, YFSETQ. The CDR3 has 15 residues. CDR3 amino acids: CASSLGGQEIGGYTF. The CDR3 bases are TGCGCCAGCAGCTTGGGGGGACAAGAAATAGGCGGCTACACCTTC.

The chain links TRBV5-4 to TRBJ2-6; TRBD1 matches 7 bases. The CDR3 is 17 amino acids. The germline V gene has CDR1 SGHNT and CDR2 YYREEE (reference sequence). The V gene end was trimmed by 5 bases and the J gene end by 1 base; junction bases not matched to a gene: 9. This CDR3 reads CASRRPGQISGANVLTF. In nucleotides, the CDR3 is TGTGCCAGCAGAAGACCGGGACAGATTTCTGGGGCCAACGTCCTGACTTTC.

This clone was observed a single time. This rearrangement joins TRBV7-6 to TRBJ2-1; TRBD1 matches 10 bases. Germline lookup yields CDR1 SGHVS and CDR2 FNYEAQ. The CDR3 runs to 15 residues. With 4 bases clipped from V and 5 bases from J, the junction kept 5 bases outside the gene matches. The CDR3 here is CASSWTDRGNNEQFF. The CDR3 nucleotides are TGTGCCAGCAGCTGGACGGACAGGGGGAACAATGAGCAGTTCTTC.

This clone was found many times. V and J are TRBV7-8 and TRBJ1-5; TRBD1 aligns across 12 bases. The CDR3 contains 15 residues. Germline lookup yields CDR1 SGHVS and CDR2 FQNEAQ. With V trimmed by 5 bases and J by 6 bases, 5 bases remained unmatched. The CDR3 nucleotides are TGTGCCAGCAGCACTGGGACAGGGGGCCTTCAGCCCCAGCATTTT. Translation gives CASSTGTGGLQPQHF.

The chain employs TRBV28 and TRBJ1-1; 9 positions agree with TRBD1. V shed 6 bases, J shed 3 bases, and the junction held 5 bases outside the gene matches. The CDR3 contains 14 residues. Germline CDR1 is MDHEN and CDR2 is SYDVKM. The CDR3, as DNA: TGTGCCAGCAGGCCGGGACAGGGACACACTGAAGCTTTCTTT. This sequence encodes CASRPGQGHTEAFF. Together with reference TRBV28 and TRBJ1-1, the CDR3 gives the full variable domain: DVKVTQSSRYLVKRTGEKVFLECVQDMDHENMFWYRQDPGLGLRLIYFSYDVKMKEKGDIPEGYSVSREKKERFSLILESASTNQTSMYLCASRPGQGHTEAFFGQGTRLTVV.